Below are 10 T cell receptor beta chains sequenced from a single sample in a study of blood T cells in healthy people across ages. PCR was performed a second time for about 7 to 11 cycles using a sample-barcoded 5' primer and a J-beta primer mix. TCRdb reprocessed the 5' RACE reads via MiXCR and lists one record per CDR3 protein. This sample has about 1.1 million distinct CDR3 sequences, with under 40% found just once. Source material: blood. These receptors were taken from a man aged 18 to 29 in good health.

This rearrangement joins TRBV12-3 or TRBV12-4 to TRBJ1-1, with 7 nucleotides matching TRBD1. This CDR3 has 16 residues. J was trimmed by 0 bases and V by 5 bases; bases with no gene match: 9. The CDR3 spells CASSKGTDVMNTEAFF. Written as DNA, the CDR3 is TGTGCCAGCAGTAAGGGGACAGATGTTATGAACACTGAAGCTTTCTTT.

The CDR3 is CASSPTGTISTDTQYF. CDR3 nucleotide sequence: TGTGCCAGCTCACCTACCGGGACAATCTCCACAGATACGCAGTATTTT. The chain joins TRBV18 to TRBJ2-3; tentatively, D is TRBD1 (6 bases). This CDR3 has 16 residues. Trimming removed 3 bases at V and 2 bases at J, with 15 bases between. The germline CDR1 and CDR2 sequences are KGHSH and LQKENI.

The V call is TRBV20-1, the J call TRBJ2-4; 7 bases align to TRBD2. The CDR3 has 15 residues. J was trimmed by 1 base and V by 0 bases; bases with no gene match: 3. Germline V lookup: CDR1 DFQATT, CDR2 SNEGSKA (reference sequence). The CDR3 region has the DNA TGCAGTGCTAGAGATGCGGGAGCGGCCAAAAACATTCAGTACTTC. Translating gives CSARDAGAAKNIQYF.

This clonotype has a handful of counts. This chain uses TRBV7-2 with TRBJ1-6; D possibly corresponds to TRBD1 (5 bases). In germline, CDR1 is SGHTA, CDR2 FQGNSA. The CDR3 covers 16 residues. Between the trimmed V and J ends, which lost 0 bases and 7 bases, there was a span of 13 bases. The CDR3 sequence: CASSLASTGANSPLHF. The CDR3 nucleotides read TGTGCCAGCAGCTTAGCAAGTACAGGCGCGAATTCACCCCTCCACTTT.

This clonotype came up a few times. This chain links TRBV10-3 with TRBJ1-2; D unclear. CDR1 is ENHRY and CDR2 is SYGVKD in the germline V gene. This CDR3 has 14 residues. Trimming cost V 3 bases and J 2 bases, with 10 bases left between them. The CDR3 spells CAISDAGINYGYTF. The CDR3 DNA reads TGTGCCATCAGTGATGCAGGAATCAACTATGGCTACACCTTC.

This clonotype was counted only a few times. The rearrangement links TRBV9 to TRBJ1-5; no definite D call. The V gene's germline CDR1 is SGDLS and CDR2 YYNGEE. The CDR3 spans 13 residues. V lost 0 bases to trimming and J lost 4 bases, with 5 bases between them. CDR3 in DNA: TGTGCCAGCAGCGTAGGGACTAATCAGCCCCAGCATTTT. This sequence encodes CASSVGTNQPQHF.

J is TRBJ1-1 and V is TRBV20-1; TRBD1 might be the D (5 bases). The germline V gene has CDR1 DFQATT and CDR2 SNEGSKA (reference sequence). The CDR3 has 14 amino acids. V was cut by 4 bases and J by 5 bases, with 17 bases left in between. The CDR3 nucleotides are TGCAGTGCTATGGAGGGGAACCGGGGGACTGAAGCTTTCTTT. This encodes CSAMEGNRGTEAFF.

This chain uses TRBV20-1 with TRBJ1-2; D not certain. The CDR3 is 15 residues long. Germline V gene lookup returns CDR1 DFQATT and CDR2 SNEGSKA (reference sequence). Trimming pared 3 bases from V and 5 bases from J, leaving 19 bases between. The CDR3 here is CSASYMGGRVYGYTF. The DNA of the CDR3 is TGCAGTGCTAGCTATATGGGAGGAAGGGTATATGGCTACACCTTC.

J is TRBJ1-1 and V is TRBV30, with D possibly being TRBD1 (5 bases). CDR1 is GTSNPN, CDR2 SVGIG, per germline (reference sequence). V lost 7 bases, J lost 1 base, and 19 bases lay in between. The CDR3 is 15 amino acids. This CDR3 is CAFYPGTRGNTEAFF. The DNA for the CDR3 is TGTGCCTTCTATCCCGGGACCCGGGGGAACACTGAAGCTTTCTTT. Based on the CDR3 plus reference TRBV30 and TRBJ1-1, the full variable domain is SQTIHQWPATLVQPVGSPLSLECTVEGTSNPNLYWYRQAAGRGLQLLFYSVGIGQISSEVPQNLSASRPQDRQFILSSKKLLLSDSGFYLCAFYPGTRGNTEAFFGQGTRLTVV.

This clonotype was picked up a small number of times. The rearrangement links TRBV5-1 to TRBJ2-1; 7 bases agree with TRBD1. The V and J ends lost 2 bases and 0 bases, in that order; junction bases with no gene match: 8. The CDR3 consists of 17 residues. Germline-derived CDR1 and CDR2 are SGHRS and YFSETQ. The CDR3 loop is CASSLNPGQTSYNEQFF. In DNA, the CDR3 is TGCGCCAGCAGCTTAAACCCGGGACAGACCTCCTACAATGAGCAGTTCTTC.